This TCR beta chain was captured in a study of response to subunit inactivated influenza vaccine. Study-level points and caveats: The authors suggested that few new T cells are recruited per seasonal influenza vaccination.

V lost 8 bases to trimming and J lost 4 bases, with 9 bases between them. The CDR3 length is 12 residues. The table lists this clonotype with a few counts. Its specificity is not known. TCRdb reprocessed the RT-PCR reads via MiXCR and lists one record per CDR3 protein. The sample contains about 310,000 distinct CDR3 sequences, roughly 22% of which appear only once. Specimen: PBMCs from blood, collected approximately 20 months after vaccination. The V call is TRBV12-3 or TRBV12-4, the J call TRBJ2-1; no clear D gene. This receptor was taken from a man aged 45-69 years who received an inactivated influenza vaccine. CDR3 protein: CASQRLYNEQFF. Here the CDR3 DNA reads TGTGCCAGCCAGCGCCTATACAATGAGCAGTTCTTC.